This T cell receptor beta chain was identified in a study of T cell clones after liver transplantation. As for the study in general: A pre-transplant mixed lymphocyte reaction with TCRbeta sequencing defined graft-donor-reactive clones followed in post-transplant blood. Subjects received no induction therapy and standard immunosuppression until randomization at 12-24 months post-transplant. General observations from the study: In two subjects, few donor cells limited the measurable donor-reactive repertoire. Conclusions were preliminary, with small, heterogeneous patient groups.

Assay: immunoSEQ multiplex PCR; the TCRdb copy retains only in-frame clones and omits some. The data contain around 70,000 clones, roughly 92% of them singletons. This clone showed up just a few times. Antigen: not known. At one boundary the junction diverges from the germline segment, which might be a read error. The germline V gene encodes CDR1 SGHTA and CDR2 FQGTGA. This CDR3 region has 12 residues. This chain connects TRBV7-3 to TRBJ1-2, with a tentative D call TRBD1 (5 bases). The starting material was CD4+ T cells from blood, obtained roughly 26 months after liver transplant. The TCR sequence derives from a human patient who received a liver transplant. Some T cells may originate from the graft donor. DNA for the CDR3: TGTGCCAGCAGCTTAAATGGGGCAGGGCCTTTCTTC. Translated, it gives CASSLNGAGPFF.